These 25 T cell receptor beta chains originate from one sample sequenced in a study of blood T cells in healthy people across ages. A second PCR of about 6 to 11 cycles used a sample-barcoded 5' primer and a J-beta primer mix. TCRdb re-derived calls from the 5' RACE reads in MiXCR, one entry per CDR3 protein. The table lists fewer than 2,000,000 distinct CDR3 sequences, 30% to 40% of them singletons. The sequenced sample was blood. Every receptor here comes from a woman in her 30s in good health.

The V and J genes are TRBV28 and TRBJ2-4, with a weak D call TRBD1 (6 bases). The J call is doubtful: the DNA matches TRBJ2-7 better. The CDR3 runs to 13 residues. Germline CDR1 MDHEN, CDR2 SYDVKM. This CDR3 reads CASRGIRGHEQYF. CDR3 DNA: TGTGCCAGCAGAGGAATCAGGGGCCACGAGCAGTACTTC.

This clonotype was counted a few times. The chain carries TRBV20-1 and TRBJ2-1; D remains ambiguous. This CDR3 region has 10 residues. Germline CDR1 and CDR2: DFQATT and SNEGSKA (reference sequence). The CDR3 DNA follows: TGCAGCGCCCGCCGGGATGAGCAGTTCTTC. This translates into CSARRDEQFF.

A few counts support this clonotype. The V call is TRBV5-6, the J call TRBJ2-1; TRBD1 matches at 8 bases. The CDR3 loop spans 19 amino acids. CDR1 is SGHDT, CDR2 YYEEEE, per germline. J was trimmed by 0 bases and V by 4 bases; bases with no gene match: 15. For the CDR3, the DNA is TGTGCCAGCAGCCGATACGGACAGGGCGCGGGCAGCTCCTACAATGAGCAGTTCTTC. Translation gives CASSRYGQGAGSSYNEQFF.

This clonotype was recorded at least ten times. This rearrangement joins TRBV29-1 to TRBJ2-3; a weak D match, TRBD1 (6 bases). Trimming pared 8 bases from V and 12 bases from J, leaving 18 bases between. CDR1 is SQVTM, CDR2 ANQGSEA, per germline. The CDR3 sequence is 11 residues long. CDR3 DNA: TGCAGCATCCGGACAGCAATGACCCAGTATTTT. Amino acid sequence: CSIRTAMTQYF.

The genes are TRBV27 and TRBJ1-4, with TRBD1 as a possible D gene (5 bases). This CDR3 has 15 residues. The V end lost 5 bases, the J end lost 8 bases, and 18 bases lay between the germline ends. Looked up from germline, CDR1 is MNHEY and CDR2 is SMNVEV (reference sequence). CDR3 region: CASSADSRRGEKLFF. CDR3 nucleotide sequence: TGTGCCAGCAGTGCGGACTCCCGACGGGGGGAAAAACTGTTTTTT.

This clonotype has just a few counts. The chain couples TRBV11-1 to TRBJ2-7, with 8 bases that match TRBD2. Germline-derived CDR1 and CDR2 are SGHAT and FQDESV (reference sequence). The V segment lost 1 base and the J segment 2 bases; nucleotides outside the gene matches: 7. CDR3 length: 16 amino acids. DNA for the CDR3: TGTGCCAGCAGCTTAGAGTGGTCCGGGAGGGCCTACGAGCAGTACTTC. Protein: CASSLEWSGRAYEQYF.

In regard to this clonotype: The CDR3 ends on some other residue instead of the conserved phenylalanine or tryptophan, so this is likely a read error. This rearrangement joins TRBV20-1 to TRBJ2-7; D not resolved. The V end was cut by 0 bases, the J end by 0 bases, with 9 bases between. Germline CDR1 reads DFQATT; CDR2 reads SNEGSKA (reference sequence). The length of the CDR3 is 14 residues. DNA of the CDR3: TGCAGTGCTAGAGAGGCGGCGGCCTCCTACGAGCAGTACCTC. The encoded protein is CSAREAAASYEQYL.

This clonotype occurred a few times. A read error is possible here, since a much larger clone lies one base away. V is TRBV6-6 and J is TRBJ2-3; 7 bases agree with TRBD1. The CDR3 has 14 amino acids. Germline CDR1 and CDR2: MNHNY and SVGAGI (reference sequence). The V gene end was trimmed by 7 bases and the J gene end by 6 bases; junction bases not matched to a gene: 10. CDR3 sequence: CASTQTGSSDTQYF. As DNA, the CDR3 is TGTGCCAGCACCCAGACAGGGAGTAGCGATACGCAGTATTTT.

This clonotype was seen only a few times. The CDR3 loop reads CASSPSAGLGRTDTQYF. The DNA for the CDR3 is TGTGCCAGCAGCCCTTCGGCTGGACTAGGGCGCACAGATACGCAGTATTTT. The rearrangement links TRBV7-9 to TRBJ2-3, with 7 bases aligning to TRBD2. V gave up 5 bases and J gave up 1 base; unmatched junction bases: 12. The CDR3 extends over 17 amino acids. Germline CDR1 is SEHNR and CDR2 is FQNEAQ (reference sequence).

This rearrangement joins TRBV9 to TRBJ2-1, with 12 positions matching TRBD2. Germline V lookup: CDR1 SGDLS, CDR2 YYNGEE. Germline trimming cut 0 bases from V and 6 bases from J; bases unmatched to any gene: 1. The length of the CDR3 is 15 residues. This CDR3 reads CASSVVTSGSNEQFF. The CDR3 nucleotides read TGTGCCAGCAGCGTAGTGACTAGCGGGAGCAATGAGCAGTTCTTC.

This clonotype was recorded at least ten times. The J gene is TRBJ2-5, the V gene TRBV13; D may match TRBD1 or TRBD2 (5 bases each). CDR3 length: 15 amino acids. From germline, CDR1 is PRHDT and CDR2 FYEKMQ (reference sequence). Trimming removed 4 bases at V and 4 bases at J, with 16 bases between. The CDR3 nucleotides read TGTGCCAGCAGCTCAGGCGCGAGGGGTTCAGAGACCCAGTACTTC. Translated: CASSSGARGSETQYF.

This clonotype was seen many times. This rearrangement joins TRBV7-9 to TRBJ2-2; D is ambiguous. The CDR3 has 13 amino acids. Germline CDR1 SEHNR, CDR2 FQNEAQ (reference sequence). V lost 5 bases and J lost 1, with 5 bases in between. CDR3 sequence (DNA): TGTGCCAGCAGCCCAGGGAACACCGGGGAGCTGTTTTTT. It codes for CASSPGNTGELFF.

This clonotype is labeled as medium-sized. V and J are TRBV20-1 and TRBJ2-5; TRBD2 aligns across 10 bases. The CDR3 runs 16 residues. V lost 4 bases to trimming and J lost 5 bases; unmatched junction nucleotides: 13. Germline V CDR1 and CDR2: DFQATT, SNEGSKA (reference sequence). The DNA for the CDR3 is TGCAGTGCTATAGGGACTAGCGACCCAAGGGGGGAGACCCAGTACTTC. It translates to CSAIGTSDPRGETQYF.

This rearrangement joins TRBV6-1 to TRBJ2-5; tentative D call: TRBD1 (6 bases). Germline CDR1 and CDR2: MNHNS and SASEGT. The V end was cut by 5 bases, the J end by 5 bases, with 24 bases between. The CDR3 runs to 17 residues. The chain's CDR3 is CASSQETPGVSRETQYF. For the CDR3, the DNA is TGTGCCAGCAGTCAAGAGACACCAGGGGTTTCGCGGGAGACCCAGTACTTC.

The CDR3 reads CASSYSRLAYTYEQYF. CDR3 nucleotide sequence: TGTGCCAGCAGTTACTCGAGGCTAGCGTATACCTACGAGCAGTACTTC. The rearrangement uses TRBV6-2 or TRBV6-3 and TRBJ2-7; D might be TRBD2 (6 bases). Trimming shortened V by 0 bases and J by 2 bases, and 14 bases separated the two germline ends. Per the germline V gene, CDR1 is MNHEY and CDR2 is SVGEGT. The CDR3 is 16 amino acids.

The CDR3 bases are TGTGCCAGCAGCCGAAGCGGGGGGGCCGGAGAGACCCAGTACTTC. Translated, it gives CASSRSGGAGETQYF. The chain is built from TRBV3-1 and TRBJ2-5; TRBD2 aligns across 10 bases. J was trimmed by 4 bases and V by 4 bases; bases with no gene match: 6. Germline CDR1 LGHDT, CDR2 YNNKEL (reference sequence). The CDR3 extends over 15 amino acids.

This chain joins TRBV29-1 and TRBJ1-6, with no clear D. Germline V gives CDR1 SQVTM, CDR2 ANQGSEA. The CDR3 totals 16 residues. The V and J ends lost 0 bases and 3 bases respectively, with 12 bases between them. The CDR3 sequence is CSVEDPGRHYNSPLHF. Here the CDR3 DNA reads TGCAGCGTTGAAGATCCCGGCAGACACTATAATTCACCCCTCCACTTT.

This chain uses TRBV10-3 with TRBJ2-5; D not certain. The CDR3 totals 16 residues. The V end was cut by 3 bases, the J end by 4 bases, with 18 bases between. The germline CDR1 and CDR2 sequences are ENHRY and SYGVKD. The CDR3 protein is CAISDSESPSGETQYF. Here the CDR3 DNA reads TGTGCCATCAGTGATTCGGAGAGTCCTTCGGGAGAGACCCAGTACTTC.

The chain has TRBV7-9 and TRBJ1-5; D remains ambiguous. Trimming shortened V by 1 base and J by 9 bases, and 7 bases separated the two germline ends. The CDR3 totals 12 residues. CDR1 and CDR2 (germline): SEHNR, FQNEAQ (reference sequence). As DNA, the CDR3 is TGTGCCAGCAGCTTAGAACCTGGGCCCCAGCATTTT. Its translation is CASSLEPGPQHF.

The chain recombines TRBV9 with TRBJ2-7; a possible D gene is TRBD2 (6 bases). The germline V gene encodes CDR1 SGDLS and CDR2 YYNGEE. This CDR3 spans 15 amino acids. V gave up 0 bases and J gave up 2 bases, with 12 bases separating them. The CDR3 loop is CASSVGGGRAYEQYF. The CDR3 bases are TGTGCCAGCAGCGTAGGGGGAGGAAGGGCCTACGAGCAGTACTTC. Looking up the rest from reference TRBV9 and TRBJ2-7 gives the full variable domain: DSGVTQTPKHLITATGQRVTLRCSPRSGDLSVYWYQQSLDQGLQFLIQYYNGEERAKGNILERFSAQQFPDLHSELNLSSLELGDSALYFCASSVGGGRAYEQYFGPGTRLTVT.

This chain links TRBV5-1 with TRBJ2-1; 8 nucleotides align to TRBD2. V dropped 8 bases and J dropped 6; count of bases not matched to a gene: 7. This CDR3 spans 13 amino acids. Looked up from germline, CDR1 is SGHRS and CDR2 is YFSETQ. In DNA, the CDR3 is TGCGCCAGTAAGCGGGAGAATTTCAATGAGCAGTTCTTC. Encoded protein: CASKRENFNEQFF.

CDR3 DNA sequence: TGTGCCAGCAGTTACCACACGCCCCGACAGGGAGATAATTCACCCCTCCACTTT. This codes for CASSYHTPRQGDNSPLHF. The chain carries TRBV27 and TRBJ1-6, with TRBD1 matching 7 bases. The CDR3 contains 18 residues. V trimming: 4 bases; J trimming: 5 bases; junction bases outside the gene matches: 14. Germline V gives CDR1 MNHEY, CDR2 SMNVEV (reference sequence).

The rearrangement links TRBV5-1 to TRBJ2-7, with D unresolved. Germline CDR1 reads SGHRS; CDR2 reads YFSETQ. The CDR3 has 14 residues. Trimming stripped 2 bases from V and 2 bases from J, with 11 bases between. This chain's CDR3 is CASSFSRRPYEQYF. The CDR3, as DNA: TGCGCCAGCAGCTTCAGCCGGAGACCCTACGAGCAGTACTTC.

This clonotype appeared once. V and J are TRBV7-2 and TRBJ2-5; TRBD2 agrees at 8 bases. CDR1 SGHTA and CDR2 FQGNSA come from the germline V gene. J was trimmed by 5 bases and V by 0 bases; bases with no gene match: 11. This CDR3 comprises 17 residues. The CDR3 sequence is CASSLARGSGRSETQYF. The DNA for the CDR3 is TGTGCCAGCAGCTTAGCGCGAGGAAGCGGGAGAAGCGAGACCCAGTACTTC.

In its sample, this clonotype was seen a few times. The chain has TRBV7-2 and TRBJ2-3; 12 positions agree with TRBD2. Germline V gene sequence: CDR1 SGHTA, CDR2 FQGNSA. V trimming: 3 bases; J trimming: 7 bases; junction bases outside the gene matches: 8. The CDR3 contains 16 residues. The CDR3: CASSFRLAGVRHTQYF. The DNA of the CDR3 is TGTGCCAGCAGCTTCCGACTAGCGGGAGTTCGTCATACGCAGTATTTT.